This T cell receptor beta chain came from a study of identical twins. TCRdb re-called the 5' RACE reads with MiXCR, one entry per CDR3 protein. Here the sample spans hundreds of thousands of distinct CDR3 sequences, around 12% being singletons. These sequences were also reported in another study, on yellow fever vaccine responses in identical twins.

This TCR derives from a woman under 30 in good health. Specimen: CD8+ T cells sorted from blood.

The CDR3 here is CASSSRLLGDTDTQYF. In nucleotides, the CDR3 is TGCGCCAGCAGCTCCCGCCTCCTAGGGGACACAGATACGCAGTATTTT. The J gene is TRBJ2-3, the V gene TRBV4-1; a possible D gene is TRBD1 (5 bases). The CDR3 sequence is 16 residues long. Germline CDR1 MGHRA, CDR2 YSYEKL. Trimming shortened V by 5 bases and J by 2 bases, and 17 bases separated the two germline ends.